Given below is one TCR beta chain in context. These data originate in a study of regulatory T cells in long-lasting Graves disease. Germline V gene lookup returns CDR1 MDHEN and CDR2 SYDVKM. V lost 6 bases and J lost 5; bases outside the gene matches: 10. The CDR3 is made up of 17 amino acids. Regarding time point: newly diagnosed GD, antithyroid drugs for less than 3 months. The TCR library was made from RNA that had been extracted from PBMCs in TRIzol. In this cohort, patients came from an endocrinology department located in Xi'an, China. Relying on iRepertoire HTBI primers and Arm-PCR of CDR3 regions, the team built TCR beta libraries. TCRdb fed the multiplex PCR reads into MiXCR, producing one record per CDR3 protein. The sample carries around 250,000 distinct CDR3 sequences, approximately 18% recorded once. These same data were also listed under a study on T cells in Graves' hyperthyroidism and ophthalmopathy.

The specimen comprised peripheral blood mononuclear cells (PBMCs), sampled at new diagnosis, from a patient treated with antithyroid drugs. The chain couples TRBV28 to TRBJ2-3, with 14 nucleotides matching TRBD2. The origin of this receptor is a woman aged 30 to 39 with Graves disease. The DNA of the CDR3 is TGTGCCAGCAGCTCGACTAGCGGGGGGGTGATATTAGATACGCAGTATTTT. Amino acid sequence: CASSSTSGGVILDTQYF.